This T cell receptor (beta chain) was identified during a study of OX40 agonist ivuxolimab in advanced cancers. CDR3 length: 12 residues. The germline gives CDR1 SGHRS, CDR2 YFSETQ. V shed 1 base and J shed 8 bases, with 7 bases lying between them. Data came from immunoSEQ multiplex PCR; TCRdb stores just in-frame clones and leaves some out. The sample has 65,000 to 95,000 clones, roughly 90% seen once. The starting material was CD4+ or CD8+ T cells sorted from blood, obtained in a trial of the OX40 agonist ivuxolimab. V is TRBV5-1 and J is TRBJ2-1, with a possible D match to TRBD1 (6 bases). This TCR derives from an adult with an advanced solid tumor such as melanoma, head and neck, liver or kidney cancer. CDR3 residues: CASSLPGDEQFF. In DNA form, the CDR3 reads TGCGCCAGCAGCTTGCCAGGGGATGAGCAGTTCTTC. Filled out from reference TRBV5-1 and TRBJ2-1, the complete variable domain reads KAGVTQTPRYLIKTRGQQVTLSCSPISGHRSVSWYQQTPGQGLQFLFEYFSETQRNKGNFPGRFSGRQFSNSRSEMNVSTLELGDSALYLCASSLPGDEQFFGPGTRLTVL.